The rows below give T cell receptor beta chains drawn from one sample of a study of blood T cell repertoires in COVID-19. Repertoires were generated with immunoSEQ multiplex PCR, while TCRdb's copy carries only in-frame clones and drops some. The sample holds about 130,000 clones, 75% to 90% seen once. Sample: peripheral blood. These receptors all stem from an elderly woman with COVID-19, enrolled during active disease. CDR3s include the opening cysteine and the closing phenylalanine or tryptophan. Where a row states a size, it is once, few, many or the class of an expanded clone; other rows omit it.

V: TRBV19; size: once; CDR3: CASSYGAGASDGYTF
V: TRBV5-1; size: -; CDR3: CASSLWREDGEAFF
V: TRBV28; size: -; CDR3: CASRLATGRYQPQHF
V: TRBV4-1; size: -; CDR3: CTSSPSILPTGGDTEAFF
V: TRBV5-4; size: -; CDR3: CASSLGRDSTLPSQYF
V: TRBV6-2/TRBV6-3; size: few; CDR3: CASSSTGFNEQFF
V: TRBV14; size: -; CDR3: CASSSGHGELFF
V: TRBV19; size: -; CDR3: CASSTAIGGGYEQYF
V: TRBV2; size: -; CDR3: CASSEGQGRSYEQYF
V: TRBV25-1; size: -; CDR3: CASSDPPGAGTDTQYF
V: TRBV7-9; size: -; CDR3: CASSNQQGAVGYTF
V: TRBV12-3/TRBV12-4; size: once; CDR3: CASTRVNYGYTF
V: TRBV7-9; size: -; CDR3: CASSLGQGYTEAFF
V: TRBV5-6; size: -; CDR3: CASSFRDTNQPQHF